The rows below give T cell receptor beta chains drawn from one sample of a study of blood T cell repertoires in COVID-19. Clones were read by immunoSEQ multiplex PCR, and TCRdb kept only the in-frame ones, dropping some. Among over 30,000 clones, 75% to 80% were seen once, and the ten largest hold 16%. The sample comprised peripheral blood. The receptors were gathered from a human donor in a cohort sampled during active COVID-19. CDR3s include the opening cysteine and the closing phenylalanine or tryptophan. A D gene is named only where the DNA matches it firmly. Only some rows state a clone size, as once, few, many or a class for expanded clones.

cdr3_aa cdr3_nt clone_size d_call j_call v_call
CASSRGLVRGRREMNTEAFF TGTGCCAGCAGTAGGGGTTTGGTGAGGGGGCGCCGAGAGATGAACACTGAAGCTTTCTTT - TRBD1 TRBJ1-1 TRBV27
CAISELSTGELFF TGTGCCATCAGTGAGTTGTCGACCGGGGAGCTGTTTTTT - - TRBJ2-2 TRBV10-3
CASSPRGAGTDTQYF TGTGCCAGCAGTCCGCGGGGAGCCGGCACAGATACGCAGTATTTT - - TRBJ2-3 TRBV6-5
CASSVDRGGYGYTF TGTGCCAGCAGCGTTGACAGGGGGGGATATGGCTACACCTTC - TRBD1 TRBJ1-2 TRBV5-4
CASSDTPGGNTEAFF TGCGCCAGCAGCGACACCCCGGGGGGGAACACTGAAGCTTTCTTT few - TRBJ1-1 TRBV4-1
CAWSYSSYNEQFF TGTGCCTGGAGTTACAGTTCCTACAATGAGCAGTTCTTC - - TRBJ2-1 TRBV30
CASSSGQGSYEQYF TGCGCCAGCAGCTCGGGACAGGGTTCCTACGAGCAGTACTTC - TRBD1 TRBJ2-7 TRBV5-1
CASSFRETQYF TGTGCCAGCAGTTTCAGGGAGACCCAGTACTTC - - TRBJ2-5 TRBV6-2/TRBV6-3
CASTSNSGANVLTF TGTGCCAGCACTAGTAACTCTGGGGCCAACGTCCTGACTTTC - - TRBJ2-6 TRBV28
CASSQDHKGARYEQYF TGCGCCAGCAGCCAAGATCATAAGGGGGCGAGGTACGAGCAGTACTTC - TRBD1 TRBJ2-7 TRBV4-3
CASSYSGRTETQYF TGTGCCAGCAGCTACTCAGGGAGGACAGAGACCCAGTACTTC once - TRBJ2-5 TRBV7-2
CASSIDSPYGYTF TGTGCCAGTAGTATTGACTCTCCCTATGGCTACACCTTC - - TRBJ1-2 TRBV19
CASSPGDRFNQPQHF TGCGCCAGCAGCCCTGGCGACAGATTCAATCAGCCCCAGCATTTT - - TRBJ1-5 TRBV5-1
CASSQGQNNYYGYTF TGTGCCAGCAGCCAGGGACAGAACAACTACTATGGCTACACCTTC - TRBD1 TRBJ1-2 TRBV3-1/TRBV3-2
CASRQGSYEKLFF TGTGCCAGCAGGCAGGGATCGTATGAAAAACTGTTTTTT - - TRBJ1-4 TRBV6-5
CASSLLPVNSGTGNAEQYF TGTGCCAGCAGCTTGCTACCGGTTAACAGCGGGACAGGGAATGCCGAGCAGTACTTC - TRBD1 TRBJ2-7 TRBV5-5
CATSRDKQMEAFF TGTGCCACCAGCAGAGATAAACAGATGGAAGCTTTCTTT - - TRBJ1-1 TRBV15
CASSGQGSSYNEQFF TGCGCCAGCAGTGGTCAGGGGAGCTCCTACAATGAGCAGTTCTTC - - TRBJ2-1 TRBV10-2
CASSLGVGGGLMNTEAFF TGTGCCAGCAGCTTGGGGGTAGGTGGAGGCCTCATGAACACTGAAGCTTTCTTT - - TRBJ1-1 TRBV5-4
CASSYSRTGYEQYF TGTGCCAGCAGTTACTCGCGGACAGGCTACGAGCAGTACTTC few TRBD1 TRBJ2-7 TRBV6-5
CASSEPHRGTDTQYF TGTGCCAGCAGTGAACCTCACAGGGGGACAGATACGCAGTATTTT - TRBD1 TRBJ2-3 TRBV6-1
CASEGRGDQETQYF TGCGCCAGCGAGGGGCGGGGGGACCAAGAGACCCAGTACTTC - TRBD2 TRBJ2-5 TRBV5-1
CASSPQMTGEQFF TGTGCCAGCAGCCCTCAGATGACGGGTGAGCAGTTCTTC once - TRBJ2-1 TRBV14
CASSYSVGQGFGYTF TGTGCCAGCAGTTACTCGGTGGGACAGGGCTTTGGCTACACCTTC - TRBD1 TRBJ1-2 TRBV6-5
CASSLGQGNSPLHF TGCGCCAGCAGCTTAGGACAGGGGAACTCACCCCTCCACTTT - TRBD1 TRBJ1-6 TRBV5-1
CASSYPRGSGANVLTF TGTGCCAGCAGTTATCCCAGGGGGTCTGGGGCCAACGTCCTGACTTTC - TRBD1 TRBJ2-6 TRBV6-5
CASSARGQDTEAFF TGTGCCAGCAGCGCAAGGGGGCAGGACACTGAAGCTTTCTTT - TRBD1 TRBJ1-1 TRBV7-2
CASSQVAREDTGELFF TGTGCCAGCAGCCAAGTAGCCAGGGAGGACACCGGGGAGCTGTTTTTT - - TRBJ2-2 TRBV4-2
CASSQAGQGGYTF TGTGCCAGCAGCCAAGCGGGCCAGGGGGGCTACACCTTC few - TRBJ1-2 TRBV3-1/TRBV3-2
CAAGRTVNTEAFF TGTGCCGCCGGCCGGACAGTTAACACTGAAGCTTTCTTT few - TRBJ1-1 TRBV6-5
CASSPGRGKLFF TGTGCCAGTAGTCCCGGTAGGGGAAAACTGTTTTTT - - TRBJ1-4 TRBV19
CASSLVPSSTSGANVLTF TGCGCCAGCAGCCTGGTCCCTAGCTCAACCTCTGGGGCCAACGTCCTGACTTTC - - TRBJ2-6 TRBV5-1
CASSQEGVGGRRYGYTF TGTGCCAGCAGCCAAGAGGGGGTTGGGGGGAGAAGGTATGGCTACACCTTC - - TRBJ1-2 TRBV3-1/TRBV3-2
CATSRETGRGAFF TGTGCCACCAGCAGAGAGACAGGGCGAGGAGCTTTCTTT - TRBD1 TRBJ1-1 TRBV15
CASSPGTSYEQYF TGTGCCAGTAGTCCGGGGACTAGCTACGAGCAGTACTTC - TRBD2 TRBJ2-7 TRBV19
CASSIREEARTEAFF TGTGCCAGCAGCATCAGGGAGGAAGCTCGCACTGAAGCTTTCTTT - - TRBJ1-1 TRBV7-9
CASRYSNTGELFF TGTGCCAGCAGGTACTCGAACACCGGGGAGCTGTTTTTT - - TRBJ2-2 TRBV7-2